This T cell receptor (beta chain) derives from a study of identical twins (dated by TCRdb to 2016 to 2018). Turning to the overall study: To test whether fetal clonotypes persist, this study deep-sequenced TCR alpha and beta repertoires from monozygotic twins, from unrelated adults of various ages, and from cord blood. To rule out contamination, replicate twin experiments were performed at different times with different library preparation protocols. What the study reported, not specific to this receptor: Compared with coincidental sharing between unrelated individuals, out-of-frame TCR alpha sequences shared between twins had an excess of sequences with low generation probability. In beta out-of-frame sequences, excess twin sharing was weaker, because having fewer shared sequences lowered the signal-to-noise ratio. Abundant cord blood beta clonotypes had fewer insertions, young adult naive repertoires showed a similar but weaker trend, and memory repertoires showed no such trend. Invariant T cells such as MAIT and iNKT could partly confound zero-insertion analyses, though diverse VJ usage argued against this for most clonotypes. In monozygotic twins, recombination models systematically underestimated out-of-frame TCR alpha sharing, but the models matched the sharing seen between unrelated individuals. Because the same donors could not be followed over many years, the conclusions relied on cross-sectional statistical analysis.

This clonotype was found many times. This clone's antigen is unknown. Base qualities are not at hand, and no much larger clone is one base apart. Including cysteine and phenylalanine, the CDR3 has 16 amino acids. The retained sequence is limited to the CDR3, 48 bases, with the frame set at the first base. From the germline V gene (reference sequence), CDR1 is LNHNV and CDR2 is YYDKDF. Compared with germline, V lacks 0 bases and J lacks 3 bases; bases without a gene match: 5. All donors were healthy Caucasians. Three unrelated non-twin adults were additionally sequenced: a male aged 18 to 29, a male aged 50 to 59 and a female aged 50 to 59. Using Miltenyi CD45RO+ enrichment and human naive T-cell isolation kits, memory (CD45RO+) and naive T cells were isolated from PBMC. Library preparation employed 5' RACE. Sequencing took place on an Illumina HiSeq 2000. A universal primer binding site was introduced by template switching, and a unique molecular identifier was present in the final cDNA, enabling accurate counting of TCR cDNA molecules. Specific primers in the conserved constant-segment region were used to synthesize first-strand cDNA for TCR alpha and beta chains. To control for contamination, each cDNA library was double barcoded with a SMART-Mk sample barcode plus Illumina barcodes. TruSeq adapter sequences and Illumina sample barcodes were added in two successive PCR steps. TCR alpha and beta cDNA libraries were sequenced on the Illumina HiSeq platform with custom primers. Per the source publication's procedure: MiGEC was used to process raw reads and extract unique molecular identifiers, and MiXCR was used to find CDR3 positions. For each individual, recombination models were inferred using an EM algorithm with the repgenHMM and IGoR tools. The analysis of shared clonotypes was done with the tcR package in R, with sharing normalized by the product of cloneset sizes. To study raw recombination free of thymic and clonal selection effects, out-of-frame nonproductive sequences were analyzed. TCRdb's own reprocessing of the public reads used fastp at Q25 and MiXCR and kept productive beta chains. Rows matching on CDR3 protein sequence are summarized as one entry with the most common DNA and genes. For this entry, the V and J calls and clone size follow TCRdb and not the study's own pipeline. A total of approximately 670,000 distinct CDR3 sequences appear in this sample, 6% to 6.5% of them only once. Jointly, the top ten make up 1.5% to 2% of the sample.

Material: naive T cells sorted from blood. The sample's cell subset or site, from its label and the paper: cells isolated with a human naive T-cell isolation kit. The V gene is TRBV15 and the J gene is TRBJ2-1, with TRBD2 identical over 7 junction bases. The sequence was collected from a man aged 18 to 30 in good health. The base sequence is TGTGCCACCAGCAGAGATCTAGCGGAGAACTACAATGAGCAGTTCTTC. This sequence encodes CATSRDLAENYNEQFF.